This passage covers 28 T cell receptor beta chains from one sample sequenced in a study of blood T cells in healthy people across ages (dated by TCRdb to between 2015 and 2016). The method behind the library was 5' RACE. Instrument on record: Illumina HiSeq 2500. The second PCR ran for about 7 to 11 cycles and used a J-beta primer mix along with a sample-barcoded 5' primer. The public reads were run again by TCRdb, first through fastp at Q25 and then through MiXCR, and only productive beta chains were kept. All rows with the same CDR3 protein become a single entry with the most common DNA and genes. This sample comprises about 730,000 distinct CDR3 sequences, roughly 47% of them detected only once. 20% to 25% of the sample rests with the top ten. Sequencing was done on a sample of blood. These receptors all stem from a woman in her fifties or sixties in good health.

CDR3 region: CASGRTEGTGRYF. The CDR3 coding sequence is TGTGCTAGTGGTAGGACAGAGGGTACTGGGCGGTACTTC. This sequence joins TRBV12-5 and TRBJ2-5, with D possibly being TRBD1 (6 bases). Trimming left V 5 bases short and J 13 bases short, with 20 bases between. The CDR3 has 13 residues. Germline CDR1 and CDR2: LGHNT and FRNRAP.

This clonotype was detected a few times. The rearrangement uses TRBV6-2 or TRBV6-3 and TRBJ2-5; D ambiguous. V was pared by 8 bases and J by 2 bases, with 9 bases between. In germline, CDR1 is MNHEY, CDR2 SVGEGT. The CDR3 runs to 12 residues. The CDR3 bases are TGTGCCAGCTACAATCGTCAAGAGACCCAGTACTTC. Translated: CASYNRQETQYF.

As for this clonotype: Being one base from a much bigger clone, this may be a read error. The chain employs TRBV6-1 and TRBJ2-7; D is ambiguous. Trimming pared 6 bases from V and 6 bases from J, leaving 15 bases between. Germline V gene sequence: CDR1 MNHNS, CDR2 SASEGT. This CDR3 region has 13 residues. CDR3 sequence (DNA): TGTGCCAGCAGCCTTCGTCTAGATCTCGAGCAGTACTTC. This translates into CASSLRLDLEQYF.

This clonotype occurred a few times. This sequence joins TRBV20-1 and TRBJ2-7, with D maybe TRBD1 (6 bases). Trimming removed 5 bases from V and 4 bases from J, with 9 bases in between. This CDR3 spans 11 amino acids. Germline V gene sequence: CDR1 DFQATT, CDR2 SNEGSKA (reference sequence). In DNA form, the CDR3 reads TGCAGTGCTTCCCAGGGGTACGAGCAGTACTTC. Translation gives CSASQGYEQYF.

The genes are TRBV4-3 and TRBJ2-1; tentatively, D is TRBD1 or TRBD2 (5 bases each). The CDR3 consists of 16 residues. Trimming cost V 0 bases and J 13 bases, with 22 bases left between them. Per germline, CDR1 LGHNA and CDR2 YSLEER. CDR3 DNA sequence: TGCGCCAGCAGCCAAGATTTCGGGGATGAGTATGGGACCCAGTTCTTC. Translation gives CASSQDFGDEYGTQFF.

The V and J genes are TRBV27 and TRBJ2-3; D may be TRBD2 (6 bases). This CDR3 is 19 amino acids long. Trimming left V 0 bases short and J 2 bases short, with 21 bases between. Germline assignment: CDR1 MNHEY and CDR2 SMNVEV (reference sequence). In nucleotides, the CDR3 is TGTGCCAGCAGTTTATCGGGATCTTTGAGCGGGCCTTTCACAGATACGCAGTATTTT. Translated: CASSLSGSLSGPFTDTQYF.

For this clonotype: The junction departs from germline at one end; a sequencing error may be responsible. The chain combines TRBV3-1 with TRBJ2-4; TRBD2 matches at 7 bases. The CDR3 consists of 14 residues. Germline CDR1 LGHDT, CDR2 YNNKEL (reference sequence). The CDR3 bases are TGTGCCAGCAGGCAAGACGGGGGGAGTGACATTCAGTACTTC. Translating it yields CASRQDGGSDIQYF.

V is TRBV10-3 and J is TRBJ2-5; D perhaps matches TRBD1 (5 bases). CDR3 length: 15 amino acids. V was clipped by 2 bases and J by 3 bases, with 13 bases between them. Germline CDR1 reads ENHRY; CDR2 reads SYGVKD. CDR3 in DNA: TGTGCCATCAGTGAGATCGCAGGGCAGAAAGAGACCCAGTACTTC. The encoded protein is CAISEIAGQKETQYF.

CDR3 DNA: TGCGCCAGCAGCCAAGGAATAGGGATCGACGAGCAGTTCTTC. This gives the protein CASSQGIGIDEQFF. The chain is built from TRBV4-3 and TRBJ2-1; D uncertain. Trimming removed 1 base at V and 10 bases at J, with 14 bases between. CDR1 and CDR2 (germline): LGHNA, YSLEER. This CDR3 comprises 14 residues.

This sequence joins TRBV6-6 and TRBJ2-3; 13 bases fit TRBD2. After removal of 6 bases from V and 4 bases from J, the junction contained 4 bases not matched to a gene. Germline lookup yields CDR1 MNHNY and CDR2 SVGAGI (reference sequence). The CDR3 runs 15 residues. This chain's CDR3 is CASRGTSGASDTQYF. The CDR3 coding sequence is TGTGCCAGCAGAGGGACTAGCGGGGCATCAGATACGCAGTATTTT.

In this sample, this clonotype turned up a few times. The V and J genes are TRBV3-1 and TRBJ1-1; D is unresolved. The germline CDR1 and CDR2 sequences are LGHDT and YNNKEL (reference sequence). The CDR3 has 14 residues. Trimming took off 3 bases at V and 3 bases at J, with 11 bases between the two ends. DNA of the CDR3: TGTGCCAGCAGCCAGAGCAGTACCGACACTGAAGCTTTCTTT. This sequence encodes CASSQSSTDTEAFF.

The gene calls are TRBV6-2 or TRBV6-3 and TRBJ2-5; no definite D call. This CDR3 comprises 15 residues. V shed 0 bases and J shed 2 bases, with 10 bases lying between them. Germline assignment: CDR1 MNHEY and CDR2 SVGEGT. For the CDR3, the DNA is TGTGCCAGCAGTTACTCGAAACAGTCTCAAGAGACCCAGTACTTC. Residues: CASSYSKQSQETQYF.

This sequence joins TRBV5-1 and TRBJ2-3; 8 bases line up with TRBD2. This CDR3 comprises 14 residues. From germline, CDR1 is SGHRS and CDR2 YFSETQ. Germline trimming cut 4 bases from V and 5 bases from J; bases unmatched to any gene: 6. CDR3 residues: CASSGSTSGDTQYF. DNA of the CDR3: TGCGCCAGCAGCGGGAGTACTAGCGGAGATACGCAGTATTTT.

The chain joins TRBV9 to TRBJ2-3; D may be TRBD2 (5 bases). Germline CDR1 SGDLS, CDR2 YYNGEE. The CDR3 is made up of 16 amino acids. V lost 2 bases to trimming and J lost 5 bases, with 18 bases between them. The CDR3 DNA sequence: TGTGCCAGCAGCGTTGGTTCGTCCGGAGGCCGAGATACGCAGTATTTT. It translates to CASSVGSSGGRDTQYF.

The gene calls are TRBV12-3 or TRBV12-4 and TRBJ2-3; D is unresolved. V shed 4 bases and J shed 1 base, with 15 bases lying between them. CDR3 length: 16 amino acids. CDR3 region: CASSSGFFRGTDTQYF. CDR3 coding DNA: TGTGCCAGCAGTTCCGGATTCTTCAGAGGCACAGATACGCAGTATTTT.

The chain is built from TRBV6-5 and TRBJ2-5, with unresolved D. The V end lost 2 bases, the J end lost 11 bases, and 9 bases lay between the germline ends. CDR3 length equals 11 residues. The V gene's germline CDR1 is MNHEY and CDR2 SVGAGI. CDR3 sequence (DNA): TGTGCCAGCAGTTACGGTGGGAAGCAGTACTTC. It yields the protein CASSYGGKQYF.

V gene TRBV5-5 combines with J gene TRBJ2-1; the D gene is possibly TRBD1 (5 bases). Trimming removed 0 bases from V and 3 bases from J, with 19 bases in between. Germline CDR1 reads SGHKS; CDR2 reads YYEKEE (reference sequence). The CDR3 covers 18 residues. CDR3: CASSLGDRTWGDYNEQFF. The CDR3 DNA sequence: TGTGCCAGCAGCTTGGGAGATCGGACGTGGGGCGACTACAATGAGCAGTTCTTC.

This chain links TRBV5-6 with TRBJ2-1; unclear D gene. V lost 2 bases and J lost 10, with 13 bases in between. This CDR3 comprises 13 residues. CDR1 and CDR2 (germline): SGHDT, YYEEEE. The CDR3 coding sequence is TGTGCCAGCAGCTTCCTACTAAGCGACGAGCAGTTCTTC. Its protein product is CASSFLLSDEQFF.

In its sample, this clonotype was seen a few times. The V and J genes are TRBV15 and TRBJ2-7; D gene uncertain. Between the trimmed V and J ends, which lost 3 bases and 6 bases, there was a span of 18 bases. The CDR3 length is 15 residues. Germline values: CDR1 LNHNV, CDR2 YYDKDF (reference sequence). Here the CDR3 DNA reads TGTGCCACCAGCAGTGATCCAAGCGTCGGCCGCGAGCAGTACTTC. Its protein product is CATSSDPSVGREQYF.

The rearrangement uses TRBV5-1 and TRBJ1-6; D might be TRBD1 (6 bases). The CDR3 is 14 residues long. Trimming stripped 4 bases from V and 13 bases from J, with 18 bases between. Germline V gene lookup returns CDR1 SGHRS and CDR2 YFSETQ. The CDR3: CASSLGQSEGPLHF. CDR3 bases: TGCGCCAGCAGCCTAGGACAGTCCGAAGGGCCCCTCCACTTT.

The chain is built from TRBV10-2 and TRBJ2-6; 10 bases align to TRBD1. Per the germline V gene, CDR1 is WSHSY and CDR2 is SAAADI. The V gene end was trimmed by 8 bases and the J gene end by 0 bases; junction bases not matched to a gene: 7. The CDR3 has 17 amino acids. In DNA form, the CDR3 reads TGCGCCAGCGTCGACAGGGGGCTTTCCTCTGGGGCCAACGTCCTGACTTTC. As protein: CASVDRGLSSGANVLTF.

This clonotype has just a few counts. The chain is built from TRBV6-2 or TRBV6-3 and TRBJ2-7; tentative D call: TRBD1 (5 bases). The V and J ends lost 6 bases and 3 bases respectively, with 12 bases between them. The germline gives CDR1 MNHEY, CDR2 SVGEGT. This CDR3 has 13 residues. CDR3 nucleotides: TGTGCCAGCAGGCCCGGACATCTCTACGAGCAGTACTTC. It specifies CASRPGHLYEQYF.

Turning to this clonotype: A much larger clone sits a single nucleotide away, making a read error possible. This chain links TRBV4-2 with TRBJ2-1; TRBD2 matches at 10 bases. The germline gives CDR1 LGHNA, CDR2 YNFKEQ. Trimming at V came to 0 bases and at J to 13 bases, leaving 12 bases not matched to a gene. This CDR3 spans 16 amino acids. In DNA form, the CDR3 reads TGTGCCAGCAGCCAAGAACTAGCGGGGAGGTTAGAGACCCAGTTCTTC. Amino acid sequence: CASSQELAGRLETQFF.

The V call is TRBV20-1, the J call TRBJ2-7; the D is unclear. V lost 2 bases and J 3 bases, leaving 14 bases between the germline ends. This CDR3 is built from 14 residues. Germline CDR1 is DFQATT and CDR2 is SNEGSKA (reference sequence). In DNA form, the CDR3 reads TGCAGTGCTAGAAATAGGCAGGTGAGCTACGAGCAGTACTTC. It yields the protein CSARNRQVSYEQYF.

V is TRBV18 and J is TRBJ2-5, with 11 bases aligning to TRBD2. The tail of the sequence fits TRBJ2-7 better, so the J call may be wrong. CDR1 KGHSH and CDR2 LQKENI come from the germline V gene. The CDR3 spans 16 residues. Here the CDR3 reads CASSPTTSGNSYEQYF. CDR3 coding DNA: TGTGCCAGCTCACCAACGACTAGCGGGAATTCCTACGAGCAGTACTTC.

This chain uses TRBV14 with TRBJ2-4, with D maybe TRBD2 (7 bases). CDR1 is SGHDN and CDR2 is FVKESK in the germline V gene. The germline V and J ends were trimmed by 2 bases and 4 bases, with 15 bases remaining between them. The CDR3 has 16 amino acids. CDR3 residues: CASSQSGGSLKNIQYF. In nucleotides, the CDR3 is TGTGCCAGCAGCCAATCGGGGGGCTCCCTAAAAAACATTCAGTACTTC. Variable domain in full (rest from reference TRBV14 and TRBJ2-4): EAGVTQFPSHSVIEKGQTVTLRCDPISGHDNLYWYRRVMGKEIKFLLHFVKESKQDESGMPNNRFLAERTGGTYSTLKVQPAELEDSGVYFCASSQSGGSLKNIQYFGAGTRLSVL.

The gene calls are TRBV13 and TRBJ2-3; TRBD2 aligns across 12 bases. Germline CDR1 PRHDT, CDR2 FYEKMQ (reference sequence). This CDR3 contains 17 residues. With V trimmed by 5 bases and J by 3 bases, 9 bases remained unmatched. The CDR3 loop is CASSIVTSGSMTDTQYF. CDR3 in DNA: TGTGCCAGCAGCATTGTGACTAGCGGGAGTATGACAGATACGCAGTATTTT. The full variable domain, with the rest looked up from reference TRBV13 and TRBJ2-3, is AAGVIQSPRHLIKEKRETATLKCYPIPRHDTVYWYQQGPGQDPQFLISFYEKMQSDKGSIPDRFSAQQFSDYHSELNMSSLELGDSALYFCASSIVTSGSMTDTQYFGPGTRLTVL.

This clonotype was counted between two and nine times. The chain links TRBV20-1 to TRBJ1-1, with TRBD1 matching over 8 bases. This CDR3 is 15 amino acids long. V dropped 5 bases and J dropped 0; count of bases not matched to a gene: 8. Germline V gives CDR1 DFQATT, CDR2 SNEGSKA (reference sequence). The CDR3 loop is CSASRTGMVNTEAFF. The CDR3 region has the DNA TGCAGTGCTTCCCGGACAGGGATGGTGAACACTGAAGCTTTCTTT.